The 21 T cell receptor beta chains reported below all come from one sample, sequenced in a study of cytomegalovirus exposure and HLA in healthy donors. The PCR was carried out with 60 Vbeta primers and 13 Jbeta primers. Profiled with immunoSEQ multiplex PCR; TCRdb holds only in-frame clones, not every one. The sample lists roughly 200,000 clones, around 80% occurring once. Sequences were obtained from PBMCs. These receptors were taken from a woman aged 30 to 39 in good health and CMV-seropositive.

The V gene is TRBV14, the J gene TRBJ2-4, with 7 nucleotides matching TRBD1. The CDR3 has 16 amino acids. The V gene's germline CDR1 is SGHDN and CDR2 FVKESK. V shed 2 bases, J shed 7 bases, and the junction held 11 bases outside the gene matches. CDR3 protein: CASSQLQGLGTNIQYF. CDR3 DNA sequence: TGTGCCAGCAGCCAACTACAGGGGCTTGGGACGAACATTCAGTACTTC.

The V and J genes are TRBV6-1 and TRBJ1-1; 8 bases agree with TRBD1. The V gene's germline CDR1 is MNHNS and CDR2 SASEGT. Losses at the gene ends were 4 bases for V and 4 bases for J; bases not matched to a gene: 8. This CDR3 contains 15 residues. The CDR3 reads CASSGDRSFSTEAFF. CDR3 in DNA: TGTGCCAGCAGTGGGGACAGGAGCTTTTCCACTGAAGCTTTCTTT.

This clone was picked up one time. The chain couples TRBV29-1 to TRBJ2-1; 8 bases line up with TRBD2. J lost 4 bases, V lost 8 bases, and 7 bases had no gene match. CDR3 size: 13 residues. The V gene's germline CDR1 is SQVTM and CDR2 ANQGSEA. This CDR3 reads CSSREGGYNEQFF. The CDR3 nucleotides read TGCAGCTCTCGGGAGGGCGGATACAATGAGCAGTTCTTC.

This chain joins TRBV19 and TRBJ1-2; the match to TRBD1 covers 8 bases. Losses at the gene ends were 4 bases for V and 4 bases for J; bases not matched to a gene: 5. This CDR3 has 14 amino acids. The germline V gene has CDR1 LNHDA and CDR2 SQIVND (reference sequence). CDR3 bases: TGTGCCAGTAGTAGCGGACAGGGAGGCTATGGCTACACCTTC. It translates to CASSSGQGGYGYTF.

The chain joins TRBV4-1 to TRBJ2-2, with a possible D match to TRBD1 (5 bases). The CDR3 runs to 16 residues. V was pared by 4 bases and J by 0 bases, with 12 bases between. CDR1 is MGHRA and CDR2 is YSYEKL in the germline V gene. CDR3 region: CASSLTRQSNTGELFF. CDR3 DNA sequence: TGCGCCAGCAGCCTAACCCGACAGTCGAACACCGGGGAGCTGTTTTTT.

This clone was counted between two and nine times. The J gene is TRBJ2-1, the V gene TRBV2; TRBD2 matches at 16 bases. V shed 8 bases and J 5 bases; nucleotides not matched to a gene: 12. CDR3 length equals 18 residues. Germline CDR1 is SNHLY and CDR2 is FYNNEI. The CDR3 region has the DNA TGTGCCAGCGTATCCGGGACTAGCGGGAGGGTAAGGGACAATGAGCAGTTCTTC. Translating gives CASVSGTSGRVRDNEQFF.

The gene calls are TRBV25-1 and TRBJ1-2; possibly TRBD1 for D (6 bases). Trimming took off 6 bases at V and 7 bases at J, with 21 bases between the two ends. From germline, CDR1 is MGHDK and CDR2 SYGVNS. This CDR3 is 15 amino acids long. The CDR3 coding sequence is TGTGCCAGCAGAAGTTGGGACACTGGGGCGGGTGGCTACACCTTC. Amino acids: CASRSWDTGAGGYTF.

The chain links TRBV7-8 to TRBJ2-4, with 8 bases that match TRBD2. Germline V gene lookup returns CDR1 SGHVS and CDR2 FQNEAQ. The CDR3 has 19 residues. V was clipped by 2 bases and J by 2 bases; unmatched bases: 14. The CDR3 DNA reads TGTGCCAGCAGCTTACAACCCCCAAAAAGCGGGGGAACCAAAAACATTCAGTACTTC. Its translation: CASSLQPPKSGGTKNIQYF. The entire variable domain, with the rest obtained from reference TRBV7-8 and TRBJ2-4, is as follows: GAGVSQSPRYKVAKRGQDVALRCDPISGHVSLFWYQQALGQGPEFLTYFQNEAQLDKSGLPSDRFFAERPEGSVSTLKIQRTQQEDSAVYLCASSLQPPKSGGTKNIQYFGAGTRLSVL.

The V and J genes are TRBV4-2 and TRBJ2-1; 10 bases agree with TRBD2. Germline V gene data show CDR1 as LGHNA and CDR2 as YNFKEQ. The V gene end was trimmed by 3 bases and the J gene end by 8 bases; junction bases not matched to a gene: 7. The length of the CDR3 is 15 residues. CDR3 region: CASSHLAGVVDEQFF. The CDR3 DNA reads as TGTGCCAGCAGCCATCTAGCGGGAGTAGTGGATGAGCAGTTCTTC.

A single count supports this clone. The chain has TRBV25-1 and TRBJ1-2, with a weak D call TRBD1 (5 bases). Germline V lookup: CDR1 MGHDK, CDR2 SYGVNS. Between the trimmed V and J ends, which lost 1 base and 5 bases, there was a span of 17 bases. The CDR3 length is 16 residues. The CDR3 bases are TGTGCCAGCAGTGAATGGGGCGACACCATTGAATATGGCTACACCTTC. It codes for CASSEWGDTIEYGYTF.

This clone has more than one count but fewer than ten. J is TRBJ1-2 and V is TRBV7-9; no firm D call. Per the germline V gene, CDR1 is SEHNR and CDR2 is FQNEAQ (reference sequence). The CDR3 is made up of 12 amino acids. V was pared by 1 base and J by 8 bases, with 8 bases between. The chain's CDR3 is CASSLETLGYTF. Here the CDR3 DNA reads TGTGCCAGCAGCTTAGAAACACTAGGCTACACCTTC.

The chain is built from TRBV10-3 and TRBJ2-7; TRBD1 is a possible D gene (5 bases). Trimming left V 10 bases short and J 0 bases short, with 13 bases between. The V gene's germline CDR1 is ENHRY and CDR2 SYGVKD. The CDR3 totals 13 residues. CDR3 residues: CATQGSTSYEQYF. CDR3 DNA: TGTGCCACCCAGGGTTCAACCTCCTACGAGCAGTACTTC.

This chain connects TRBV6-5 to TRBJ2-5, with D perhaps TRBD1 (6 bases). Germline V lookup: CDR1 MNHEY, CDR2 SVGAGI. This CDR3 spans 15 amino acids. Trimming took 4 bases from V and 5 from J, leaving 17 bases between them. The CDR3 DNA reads TGTGCCAGCAGTTCCATGGACAGTTGGGAGGAGACCCAGTACTTC. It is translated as CASSSMDSWEETQYF.

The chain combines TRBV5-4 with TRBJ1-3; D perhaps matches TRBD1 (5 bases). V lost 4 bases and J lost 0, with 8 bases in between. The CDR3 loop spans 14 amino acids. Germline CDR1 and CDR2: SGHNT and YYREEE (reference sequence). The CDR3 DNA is TGTGCCAGCAGCCCAGACAGCTCTGGAAACACCATATATTTT. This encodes CASSPDSSGNTIYF.

The CDR3 loop reads CASSVRRLAPNNEQFF. The DNA of the CDR3 is TGTGCCAGCAGCGTCCGACGACTAGCACCGAACAATGAGCAGTTCTTC. This rearrangement joins TRBV9 to TRBJ2-1, with 7 bases identical to TRBD2. Germline V gene lookup returns CDR1 SGDLS and CDR2 YYNGEE. The CDR3 is made up of 16 amino acids. Trimming removed 2 bases from V and 5 bases from J; junction bases left unmatched: 10. The whole variable domain, filled in from reference TRBV9 and TRBJ2-1, reads DSGVTQTPKHLITATGQRVTLRCSPRSGDLSVYWYQQSLDQGLQFLIQYYNGEERAKGNILERFSAQQFPDLHSELNLSSLELGDSALYFCASSVRRLAPNNEQFFGPGTRLTVL.

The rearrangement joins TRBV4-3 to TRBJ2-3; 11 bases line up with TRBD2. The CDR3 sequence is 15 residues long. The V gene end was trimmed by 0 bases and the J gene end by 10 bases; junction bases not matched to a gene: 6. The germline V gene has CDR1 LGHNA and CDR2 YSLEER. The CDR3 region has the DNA TGCGCCAGCAGCCAAGATACTAGCGGGAGTAGTTCGCAGTATTTT. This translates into CASSQDTSGSSSQYF.

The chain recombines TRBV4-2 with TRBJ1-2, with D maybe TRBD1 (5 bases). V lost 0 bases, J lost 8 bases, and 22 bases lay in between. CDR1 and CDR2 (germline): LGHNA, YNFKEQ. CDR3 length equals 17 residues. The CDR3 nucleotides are TGTGCCAGCAGCCAAGATCCGGAGGGAGGGACCTACAAAGGCTACACCTTC. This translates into CASSQDPEGGTYKGYTF.

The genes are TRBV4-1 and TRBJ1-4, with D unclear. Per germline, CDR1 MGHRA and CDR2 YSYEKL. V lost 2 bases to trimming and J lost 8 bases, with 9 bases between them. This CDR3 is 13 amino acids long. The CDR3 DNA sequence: TGCGCCAGCAGCCAATTAGTTCGAGAAAAACTGTTTTTT. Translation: CASSQLVREKLFF.

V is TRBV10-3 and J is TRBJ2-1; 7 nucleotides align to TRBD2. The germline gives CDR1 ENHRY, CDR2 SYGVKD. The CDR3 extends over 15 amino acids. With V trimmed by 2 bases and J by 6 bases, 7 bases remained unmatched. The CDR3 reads CAISETQWGGNEQFF. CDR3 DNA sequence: TGTGCCATCAGTGAGACCCAGTGGGGGGGCAATGAGCAGTTCTTC.

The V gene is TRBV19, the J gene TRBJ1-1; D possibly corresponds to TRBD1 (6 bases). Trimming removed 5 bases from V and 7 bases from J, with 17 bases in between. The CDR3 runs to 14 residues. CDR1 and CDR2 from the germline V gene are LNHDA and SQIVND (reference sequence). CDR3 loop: CASSPGGAGYEAFF. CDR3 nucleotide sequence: TGTGCCAGTAGTCCGGGGGGGGCCGGCTATGAAGCTTTCTTT.

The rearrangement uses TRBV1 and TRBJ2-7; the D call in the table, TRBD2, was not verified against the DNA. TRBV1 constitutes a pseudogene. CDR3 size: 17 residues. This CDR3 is CTSSQERQPGLSYEQYF. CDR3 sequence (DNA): TGCACCAGCAGCCAAGAACGGCAGCCGGGGTTGTCCTACGAGCAGTACTTC.